Following are 24 T cell receptor beta chains from one sample sequenced in a study of blood T cell repertoires in COVID-19. The data were produced by immunoSEQ multiplex PCR, yet TCRdb's version contains in-frame clones alone and is incomplete. The table has roughly 24,000 clones, approximately 86% seen once. Sequencing used peripheral blood. The receptors were sampled from a human donor in a cohort sampled during active COVID-19.

The rearrangement links TRBV11-3 to TRBJ2-5; the D gene is possibly TRBD2 (7 bases). V was trimmed by 2 bases and J by 5 bases, leaving 12 bases between them. The germline V gene has CDR1 SGHNT and CDR2 YENEEA. This CDR3 is 14 amino acids long. CDR3: CASSLKGGAETQYF. The DNA for the CDR3 is TGTGCCAGCAGCTTAAAGGGGGGGGCGGAGACCCAGTACTTC.

The V gene is TRBV6-2 or TRBV6-3, the J gene TRBJ2-5; tentative D call: TRBD1 (6 bases). The CDR3 is 14 amino acids. V shed 2 bases and J shed 4 bases, with 11 bases lying between them. CDR1 is MNHEY, CDR2 SVGEGT, per germline. The DNA of the CDR3 is TGTGCCAGCAGTTACAGGGGGTGGTCAGAGACCCAGTACTTC. This codes for CASSYRGWSETQYF.

In DNA form, the CDR3 reads TGTGCCAGCAGTGAGTCCCAGGGTGGTTTGGGAACCGGGGAGCTGTTTTTT. Translation: CASSESQGGLGTGELFF. The chain carries TRBV2 and TRBJ2-2; D perhaps matches TRBD1 (5 bases). In germline, CDR1 is SNHLY, CDR2 FYNNEI. Trimming pared 3 bases from V and 5 bases from J, leaving 19 bases between. CDR3 length: 17 residues. Complete variable domain (other parts from reference TRBV2 and TRBJ2-2): EPEVTQTPSHQVTQMGQEVILRCVPISNHLYFYWYRQILGQKVEFLVSFYNNEISEKSEIFDDQFSVERPDGSNFTLKIRSTKLEDSAMYFCASSESQGGLGTGELFFGEGSRLTVL.

The V call is TRBV28, the J call TRBJ1-3; 7 bases agree with TRBD1. V shed 5 bases and J 3 bases; nucleotides not matched to a gene: 4. Germline V CDR1 and CDR2: MDHEN, SYDVKM. The CDR3 is 14 amino acids. The CDR3 loop reads CASSEDRDGNTIYF. CDR3 DNA: TGTGCCAGCAGTGAAGACAGGGATGGAAACACCATATATTTT.

J is TRBJ1-1 and V is TRBV18; TRBD1 aligns across 8 bases. V shed 4 bases and J 1 base; nucleotides not matched to a gene: 11. Germline V gives CDR1 KGHSH, CDR2 LQKENI. The length of the CDR3 is 17 residues. CDR3 DNA sequence: TGTGCCAGCTCACGGGGGTTAACCGGGACAGGGAACACTGAAGCTTTCTTT. Translated: CASSRGLTGTGNTEAFF.

The chain is built from TRBV5-1 and TRBJ2-3; TRBD1 matches 8 bases. The CDR3 is made up of 16 amino acids. Germline-derived CDR1 and CDR2 are SGHRS and YFSETQ. V trimming: 2 bases; J trimming: 3 bases; junction bases outside the gene matches: 8. DNA of the CDR3: TGCGCCAGCAGCTTCTTGGACAGGGCGGGTACAGATACGCAGTATTTT. Amino acids: CASSFLDRAGTDTQYF.

The V gene is TRBV7-6, the J gene TRBJ2-1; D is possibly TRBD1 (6 bases). With 2 bases removed from V and 6 bases from J, the gap between germline ends came to 14 bases. CDR3 size: 15 residues. The V gene's germline CDR1 is SGHVS and CDR2 FNYEAQ. CDR3 loop: CASSLPGQWGNEQFF. The DNA for the CDR3 is TGTGCCAGCAGCTTACCAGGACAGTGGGGCAATGAGCAGTTCTTC.

DNA of the CDR3: TGTGCCAGCAGCCGCGACAGGGAGCAGGTCTACGAGCAGTACTTC. Translated, it gives CASSRDREQVYEQYF. The V and J genes are TRBV7-2 and TRBJ2-7, with 7 bases that match TRBD1. This CDR3 is built from 15 residues. J was trimmed by 3 bases and V by 5 bases; bases with no gene match: 10. Germline V gives CDR1 SGHTA, CDR2 FQGNSA.

The chain employs TRBV15 and TRBJ2-3, with TRBD1 matching over 9 bases. J was trimmed by 1 base and V by 5 bases; bases with no gene match: 4. Germline loops: CDR1 LNHNV, CDR2 YYDKDF (reference sequence). CDR3 size: 15 residues. Written as DNA, the CDR3 is TGTGCCACCAGCGCCAGGACAGGGGGCACAGATACGCAGTATTTT. Translation: CATSARTGGTDTQYF. The full variable domain, in which reference TRBV15 and TRBJ2-3 provide the parts outside the CDR3, is DAMVIQNPRYQVTQFGKPVTLSCSQTLNHNVMYWYQQKSSQAPKLLFHYYDKDFNNEADTPDNFQSRRPNTSFCFLDIRSPGLGDTAMYLCATSARTGGTDTQYFGPGTRLTVL.

This rearrangement joins TRBV4-3 to TRBJ2-7; weak D call: TRBD2 (6 bases). The length of the CDR3 is 15 residues. Trimming removed 0 bases at V and 6 bases at J, with 15 bases between. Germline V gene data show CDR1 as LGHNA and CDR2 as YSLEER. The CDR3 sequence: CASSQEIGVGGEQYF. Written as DNA, the CDR3 is TGCGCCAGCAGCCAAGAGATTGGGGTGGGAGGCGAGCAGTACTTC.

The chain joins TRBV5-1 to TRBJ2-1; 7 bases line up with TRBD2. Germline-derived CDR1 and CDR2 are SGHRS and YFSETQ. The CDR3 length is 16 residues. Trimming at V came to 0 bases and at J to 7 bases, leaving 10 bases not matched to a gene. The chain's CDR3 is CASSLDGGRLGNEQFF. The CDR3 bases are TGCGCCAGCAGCTTGGATGGCGGGAGACTTGGGAATGAGCAGTTCTTC.

The gene calls are TRBV7-3 and TRBJ1-1; 8 nucleotides agree with TRBD1. Germline CDR1 is SGHTA and CDR2 is FQGTGA. The CDR3 has 21 amino acids. V shed 5 bases, J shed 0 bases, and the junction held 23 bases outside the gene matches. The CDR3 DNA follows: TGTGCCAGCAGCCACCCCGGGACAGGTCAACCAGAGGGGTTAATGAACACTGAAGCTTTCTTT. It specifies CASSHPGTGQPEGLMNTEAFF.

The chain is built from TRBV7-9 and TRBJ2-7, with 7 bases matching TRBD1. V lost 5 bases to trimming and J lost 6 bases; unmatched junction nucleotides: 19. This CDR3 is built from 17 residues. Per the germline V gene, CDR1 is SEHNR and CDR2 is FQNEAQ (reference sequence). The CDR3: CASSHRGGQSTFSEQYF. The CDR3 DNA reads as TGTGCCAGCAGCCATCGTGGGGGACAGTCAACTTTCTCCGAGCAGTACTTC.

This chain's CDR3 is CASSSGTKSYNEQFF. The CDR3 DNA reads TGTGCCAGCAGTTCGGGGACAAAATCCTACAATGAGCAGTTCTTC. V is TRBV28 and J is TRBJ2-1, with a weak D call TRBD1 (6 bases). V gave up 4 bases and J gave up 1 base, with 11 bases separating them. CDR3 size: 15 residues. Germline V lookup: CDR1 MDHEN, CDR2 SYDVKM.

The V gene is TRBV10-3, the J gene TRBJ2-7, with TRBD1 as a possible D gene (6 bases). The ends were cut back, 6 bases at V and 4 bases at J, with 13 bases in the middle. Germline V gene sequence: CDR1 ENHRY, CDR2 SYGVKD. The CDR3 totals 13 residues. The CDR3 region is CAISLQGAYEQYF. The CDR3 bases are TGTGCCATCAGCCTACAGGGAGCTTACGAGCAGTACTTC.

This sequence joins TRBV19 and TRBJ1-6; D is ambiguous. Trimming left V 6 bases short and J 0 bases short, with 9 bases between. Germline CDR1 is LNHDA and CDR2 is SQIVND (reference sequence). The CDR3 totals 15 residues. CDR3 region: CASRTRASYNSPLHF. The CDR3 DNA follows: TGTGCCAGTAGGACAAGAGCCTCCTATAATTCACCCCTCCACTTT.

This sequence joins TRBV7-3 and TRBJ2-1, with TRBD2 matching over 10 bases. This CDR3 has 16 residues. After removal of 3 bases from V and 4 bases from J, the junction contained 6 bases not matched to a gene. Germline V lookup: CDR1 SGHTA, CDR2 FQGTGA. The CDR3 nucleotides are TGTGCCAGCAGCTTCTCAGCGGGGGGGCCTTACAATGAGCAGTTCTTC. This encodes CASSFSAGGPYNEQFF.

This chain connects TRBV2 to TRBJ1-1; D is unresolved. The CDR3 extends over 14 amino acids. The germline gives CDR1 SNHLY, CDR2 FYNNEI. Deletions cut 6 bases from V and 2 bases from J, with 13 bases between. CDR3 in amino acids: CASRLQQQNTEAFF. CDR3 bases: TGTGCCAGCAGGCTACAGCAGCAAAACACTGAAGCTTTCTTT.

The chain combines TRBV12-2 with TRBJ2-7; the table's TRBD2 call for D was not verified on the DNA. TRBV12-2 represents a pseudogene. CDR3 length: 13 residues. This CDR3 reads CASRFTKPGEQYF. The CDR3 nucleotides read TGTGCAAGTCGCTTTACAAAACCGGGAGAGCAGTACTTC.

The CDR3 spells CASRSTGYNEQFF. The CDR3 coding sequence is TGTGCCAGCCGCTCGACGGGCTACAATGAGCAGTTCTTC. This rearrangement joins TRBV28 to TRBJ2-1; unclear D gene. CDR1 and CDR2 from the germline V gene are MDHEN and SYDVKM. The CDR3 contains 13 residues. The germline V and J ends were trimmed by 8 bases and 3 bases, with 11 bases remaining between them.

The CDR3 sequence: CASSLRYQGYEQYF. CDR3 DNA sequence: TGTGCCAGCAGTTTGAGGTATCAGGGGTACGAGCAGTACTTC. This chain links TRBV27 with TRBJ2-7; a weak D match, TRBD1 (6 bases). The germline CDR1 and CDR2 sequences are MNHEY and SMNVEV (reference sequence). This CDR3 spans 14 amino acids. V was pared by 3 bases and J by 4 bases, with 13 bases between.

This clone was recorded a few times. The chain uses TRBV7-3 and TRBJ2-3, with D tentatively TRBD2 (6 bases). V lost 2 bases and J lost 0, with 9 bases in between. The CDR3 is 15 residues long. CDR1 SGHTA and CDR2 FQGTGA come from the germline V gene. The CDR3 DNA sequence: TGTGCCAGCAGCTTACTAGCGTTGAGCACAGATACGCAGTATTTT. Translated, it gives CASSLLALSTDTQYF.

The chain employs TRBV7-3 and TRBJ2-1; TRBD2 aligns across 12 bases. With V trimmed by 0 bases and J by 11 bases, 2 bases remained unmatched. The CDR3 is made up of 14 amino acids. The germline V gene encodes CDR1 SGHTA and CDR2 FQGTGA. As DNA, the CDR3 is TGTGCCAGCAGCTTAACTCTAGCGGGGGGGCAGCAGTTCTTC. It specifies CASSLTLAGGQQFF.

The V and J genes are TRBV6-5 and TRBJ2-1; TRBD1 matches 7 bases. This CDR3 is built from 13 residues. CDR1 is MNHEY, CDR2 SVGAGI, per germline. Trimming took 4 bases from V and 8 from J; bases not matched to a gene: 5. Here the CDR3 DNA reads TGTGCCAGCAGTTCCCGGACAGGCTATGAGCAGTTCTTC. It is translated as CASSSRTGYEQFF.